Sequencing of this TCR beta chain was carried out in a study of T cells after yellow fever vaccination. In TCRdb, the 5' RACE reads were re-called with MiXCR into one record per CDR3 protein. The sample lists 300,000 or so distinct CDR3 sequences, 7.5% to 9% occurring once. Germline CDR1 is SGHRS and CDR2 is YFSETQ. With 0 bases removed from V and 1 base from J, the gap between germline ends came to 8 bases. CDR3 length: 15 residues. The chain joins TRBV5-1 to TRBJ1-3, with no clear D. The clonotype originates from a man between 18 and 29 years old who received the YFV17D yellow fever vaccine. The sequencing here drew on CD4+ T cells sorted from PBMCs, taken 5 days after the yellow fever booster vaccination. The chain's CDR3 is CASSLVPESGNTIYF. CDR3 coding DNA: TGCGCCAGCAGCTTGGTGCCAGAATCTGGAAACACCATATATTTT.